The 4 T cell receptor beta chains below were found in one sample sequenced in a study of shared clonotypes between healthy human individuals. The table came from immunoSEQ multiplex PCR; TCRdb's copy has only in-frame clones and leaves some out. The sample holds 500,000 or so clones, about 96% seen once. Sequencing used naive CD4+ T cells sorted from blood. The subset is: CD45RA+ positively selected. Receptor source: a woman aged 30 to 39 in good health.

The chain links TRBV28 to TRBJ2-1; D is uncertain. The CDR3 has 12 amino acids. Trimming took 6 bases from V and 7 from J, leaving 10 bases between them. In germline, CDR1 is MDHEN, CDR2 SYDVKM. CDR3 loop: CASSPSGNEQFF. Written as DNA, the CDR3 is TGTGCCAGCAGCCCCTCTGGTAATGAGCAGTTCTTC.

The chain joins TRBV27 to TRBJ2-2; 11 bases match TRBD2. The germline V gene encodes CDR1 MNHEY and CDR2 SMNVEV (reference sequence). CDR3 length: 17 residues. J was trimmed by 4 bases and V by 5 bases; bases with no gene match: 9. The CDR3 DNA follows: TGTGCCAGCAGTGCCTTAGCGGGAGGGCCGGGCACCGGGGAGCTGTTTTTT. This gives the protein CASSALAGGPGTGELFF.

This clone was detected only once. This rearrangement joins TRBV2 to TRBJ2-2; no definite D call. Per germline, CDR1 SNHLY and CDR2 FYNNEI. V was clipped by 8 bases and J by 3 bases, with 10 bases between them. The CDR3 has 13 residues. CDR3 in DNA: TGTGCCAGCGTACCCAGCTACACCGGGGAGCTGTTTTTT. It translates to CASVPSYTGELFF.

CDR3 sequence reads: CASSSPDRLAAQYF. The CDR3 bases are TGTGCCAGCAGCTCACCAGACCGGCTTGCGGCCCAGTACTTC. The chain couples TRBV5-4 to TRBJ2-5; no clear D gene. This CDR3 region has 14 residues. The V gene's germline CDR1 is SGHNT and CDR2 YYREEE (reference sequence). Trimming stripped 3 bases from V and 9 bases from J, with 18 bases between. The entire variable domain, with the rest obtained from reference TRBV5-4 and TRBJ2-5, is as follows: ETGVTQSPTHLIKTRGQQVTLRCSSQSGHNTVSWYQQALGQGPQFIFQYYREEENGRGNFPPRFSGLQFPNYSSELNVNALELDDSALYLCASSSPDRLAAQYFGPGTRLLVL.